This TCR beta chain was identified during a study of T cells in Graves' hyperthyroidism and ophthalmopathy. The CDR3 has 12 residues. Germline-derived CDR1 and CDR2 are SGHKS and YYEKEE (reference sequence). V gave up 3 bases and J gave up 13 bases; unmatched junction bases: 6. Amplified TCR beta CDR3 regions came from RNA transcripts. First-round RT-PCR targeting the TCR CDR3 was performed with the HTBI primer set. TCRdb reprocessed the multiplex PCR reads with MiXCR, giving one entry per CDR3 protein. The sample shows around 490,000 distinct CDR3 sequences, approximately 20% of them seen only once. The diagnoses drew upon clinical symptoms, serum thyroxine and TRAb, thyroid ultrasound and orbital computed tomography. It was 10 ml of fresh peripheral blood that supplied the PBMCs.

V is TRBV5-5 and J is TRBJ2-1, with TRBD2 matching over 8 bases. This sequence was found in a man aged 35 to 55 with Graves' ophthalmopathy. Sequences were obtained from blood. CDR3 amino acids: CASSSRSGNQFF. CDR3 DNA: TGTGCCAGCAGCTCCCGTAGCGGGAATCAGTTCTTC.